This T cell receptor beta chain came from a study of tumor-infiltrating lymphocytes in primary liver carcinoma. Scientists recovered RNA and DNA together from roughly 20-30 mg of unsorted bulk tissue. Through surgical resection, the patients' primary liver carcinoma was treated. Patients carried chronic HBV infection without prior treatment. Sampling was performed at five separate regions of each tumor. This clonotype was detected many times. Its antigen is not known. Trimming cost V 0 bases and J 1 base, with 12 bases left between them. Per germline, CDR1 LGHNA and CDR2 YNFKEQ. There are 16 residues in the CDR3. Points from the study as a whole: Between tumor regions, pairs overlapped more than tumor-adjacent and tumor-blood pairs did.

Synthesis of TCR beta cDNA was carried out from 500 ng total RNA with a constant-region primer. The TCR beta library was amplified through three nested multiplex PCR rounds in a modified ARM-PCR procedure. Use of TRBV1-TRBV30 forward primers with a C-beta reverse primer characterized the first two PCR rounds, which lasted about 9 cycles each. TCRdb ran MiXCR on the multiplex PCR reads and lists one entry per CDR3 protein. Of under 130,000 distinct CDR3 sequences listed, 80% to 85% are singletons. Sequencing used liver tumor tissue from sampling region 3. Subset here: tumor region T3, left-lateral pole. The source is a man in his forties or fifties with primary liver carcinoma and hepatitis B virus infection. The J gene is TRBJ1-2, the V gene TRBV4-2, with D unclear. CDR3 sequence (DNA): TGTGCCAGCAGCCAAGACCCTTCTGCGGGTAACTATGGCTACACCTTC. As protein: CASSQDPSAGNYGYTF.